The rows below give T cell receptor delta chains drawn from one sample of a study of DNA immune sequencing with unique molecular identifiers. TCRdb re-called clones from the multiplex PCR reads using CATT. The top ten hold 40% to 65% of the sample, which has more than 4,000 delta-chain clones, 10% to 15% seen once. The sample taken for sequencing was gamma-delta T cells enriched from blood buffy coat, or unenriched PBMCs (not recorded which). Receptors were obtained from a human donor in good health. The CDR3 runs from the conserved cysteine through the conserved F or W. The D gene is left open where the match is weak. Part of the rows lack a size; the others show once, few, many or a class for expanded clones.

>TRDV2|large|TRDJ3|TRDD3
TGTGCCTGTGAACCGTACTGGGGGATACGGGGCTCCTGGGACACCCGACAGATGTTTTTC
CACEPYWGIRGSWDTRQMFF
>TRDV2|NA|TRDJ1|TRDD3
TGTGCCTGTGACCCACTGGGGGATACGCAGGCCGATAAACTCATCTTT
CACDPLGDTQADKLIF
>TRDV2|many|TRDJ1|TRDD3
TGTGCCTGTGACTCCGTACTGGGGGATCGTCTGGCCTCCAACACCGATAAACTCATCTTT
CACDSVLGDRLASNTDKLIF
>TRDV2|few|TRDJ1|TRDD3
TGTGCCTGTGACCCACTGGGGGATACGGGGCCGGATACCGATAAACTCATCTTT
CACDPLGDTGPDTDKLIF
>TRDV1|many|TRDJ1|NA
TGTGCTCTTGGGAATATGATCACCGATAAACTCATCTTT
CALGNMITDKLIF
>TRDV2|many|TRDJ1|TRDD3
TGTGCCTGTGACGAACTGGGGGAGATCGGTAAACTCATCTTT
CACDELGEIGKLIF
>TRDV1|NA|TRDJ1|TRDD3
TGTGCTCTTGGGGAACCTCCTATAAACTGGGGGATTTATACCGATAAACTCATCTTT
CALGEPPINWGIYTDKLIF
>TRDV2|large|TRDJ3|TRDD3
TGTGCCTGTGACATGACTGGGGGATACGAAGTGGGATGGGACACCCGACAGATGTTTTTC
CACDMTGGYEVGWDTRQMFF
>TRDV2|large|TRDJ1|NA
TGTGCCTGTGACACCGTAGGGAGTTACACCGATAAACTCATCTTT
CACDTVGSYTDKLIF
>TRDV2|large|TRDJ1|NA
TGTGCCTGTGACACCGTAGGTAACACCGATAAACTCATCTTT
CACDTVGNTDKLIF
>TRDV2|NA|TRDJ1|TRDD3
TGTGCCTGTGACACAGTCTGGGGGATACGGGACACCGATAAACTCATCTTT
CACDTVWGIRDTDKLIF
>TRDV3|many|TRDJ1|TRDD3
TGTGCCTTTAAGATCCCTCATTCCTACTGGGGGATACGGGGGGATAAACTCATCTTT
CAFKIPHSYWGIRGDKLIF
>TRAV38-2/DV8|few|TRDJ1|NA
TGTGCTTATAGGAGTCTTCCCCGCAGGTACTGGCCCCACCCGTACACCGATAAACTCATCTTT
CAYRSLPRRYWPHPYTDKLIF
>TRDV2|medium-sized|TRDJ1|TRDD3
TGTGCCTGTGACACGATCCGGCGTACTGGGGGATACGAACTGGCTAAACTCATCTTT
CACDTIRRTGGYELAKLIF
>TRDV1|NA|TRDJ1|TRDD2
TGTGCTCTTGGGGTCCAGCTTCCTACAGGATACTACGCCGATAAACTCATCTTT
CALGVQLPTGYYADKLIF
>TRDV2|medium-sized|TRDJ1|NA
TGTGCCTGTGACACGGGCTTCCTACAACCTGGGGGCCAATCGTCCGATAAACTCATCTTT
CACDTGFLQPGGQSSDKLIF
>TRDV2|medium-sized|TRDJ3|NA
TGTGCCTGTGACGACCTTTCCTGGGACACCCGACAGATGTTTTTC
CACDDLSWDTRQMFF
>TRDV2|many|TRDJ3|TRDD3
TGTGCCTGTGACCAAGCGGCTACTGGGGGATATTCCTGGGACACCCGACAGATGTTTTTC
CACDQAATGGYSWDTRQMFF
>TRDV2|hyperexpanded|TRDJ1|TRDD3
TGTGCCTGTGACCTACTGGGGACAGACACCGATAAACTCATCTTT
CACDLLGTDTDKLIF
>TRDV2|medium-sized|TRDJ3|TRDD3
TGTGCCTGTGACACTCTGGGGGATTTAAATTCCTGGGACACCCGACAGATGTTTTTC
CACDTLGDLNSWDTRQMFF